Listed here are 21 T cell receptor beta chains from one sample, sequenced in a study of blood T cell repertoires in COVID-19. The table came from immunoSEQ multiplex PCR; TCRdb's copy has only in-frame clones and leaves some out. The table shows roughly 180,000 clones, with approximately 82% occurring only once. The sequenced sample consisted of peripheral blood. The source is a woman older than 75 with active or convalescent COVID-19.

The CDR3 nucleotides are TGCGCCAGCAGCTTGACTTTCCAGGGGGGTGGCTACACCTTC. Protein product: CASSLTFQGGGYTF. This sequence joins TRBV5-1 and TRBJ1-2; 7 bases are shared with TRBD1. Germline CDR1 and CDR2: SGHRS and YFSETQ. V shed 1 base, J shed 7 bases, and the junction held 7 bases outside the gene matches. The CDR3 loop spans 14 amino acids.

The gene calls are TRBV28 and TRBJ2-1, with TRBD2 as a possible D gene (6 bases). Germline CDR1 reads MDHEN; CDR2 reads SYDVKM. The CDR3 loop spans 15 amino acids. Deletions cut 5 bases from V and 0 bases from J, with 11 bases between. The CDR3 reads CASSPGTASYNEQFF. DNA of the CDR3: TGTGCCAGCAGTCCCGGGACTGCCTCCTACAATGAGCAGTTCTTC.

V is TRBV3-1 (or the pseudogene TRBV3-2) and J is TRBJ2-3; TRBD1 might be the D (5 bases). The CDR3 loop spans 14 amino acids. V lost 5 bases, J lost 5 bases, and 14 bases lay in between. Per the germline V gene, CDR1 is LGHDT and CDR2 is YNNKEL (reference sequence). For the CDR3, the DNA is TGTGCCAGCAGCTCGCTTCCCCAGGGAGATACGCAGTATTTT. This translates into CASSSLPQGDTQYF.

This clone was recorded only once. J is TRBJ2-5 and V is TRBV5-1; a possible D gene is TRBD2 (5 bases). Germline assignment: CDR1 SGHRS and CDR2 YFSETQ. V was trimmed by 0 bases and J by 5 bases, leaving 14 bases between them. CDR3 size: 15 residues. This CDR3 reads CASSLGAEPGETQYF. DNA of the CDR3: TGCGCCAGCAGCTTGGGAGCGGAGCCGGGCGAGACCCAGTACTTC. Using reference TRBV5-1 and TRBJ2-5 for the parts outside the CDR3, the full variable domain is KAGVTQTPRYLIKTRGQQVTLSCSPISGHRSVSWYQQTPGQGLQFLFEYFSETQRNKGNFPGRFSGRQFSNSRSEMNVSTLELGDSALYLCASSLGAEPGETQYFGPGTRLLVL.

The rearrangement uses TRBV7-2 and TRBJ2-7, with D possibly being TRBD1 (5 bases). This CDR3 region has 13 residues. Deletions cut 5 bases from V and 5 bases from J, with 13 bases between. Germline V lookup: CDR1 SGHTA, CDR2 FQGNSA. CDR3 region: CASSGTGFNEQYF. CDR3 in DNA: TGTGCCAGCAGCGGTACAGGATTCAACGAGCAGTACTTC.

This clone occurred a few times. J is TRBJ1-2 and V is TRBV2; the D gene is possibly TRBD1 (6 bases). Trimming shortened V by 6 bases and J by 7 bases, and 18 bases separated the two germline ends. The CDR3 has 14 amino acids. Germline V lookup: CDR1 SNHLY, CDR2 FYNNEI. CDR3 DNA: TGTGCCAGCAGAGGACAGTCTACATCTGGTGGCTACACCTTC. This translates into CASRGQSTSGGYTF.

The chain uses TRBV19 and TRBJ1-3; no clear D gene. Germline CDR1 and CDR2: LNHDA and SQIVND (reference sequence). V shed 3 bases and J shed 0 bases, with 15 bases lying between them. The CDR3 length is 17 residues. As DNA, the CDR3 is TGTGCCAGTAGTATCCGAACAGACCTCCTCTCTGGAAACACCATATATTTT. Translated, it gives CASSIRTDLLSGNTIYF.

The CDR3 DNA follows: TGTGCCACTAGCGGGGACAACTACAATGAGCAGTTCTTC. It specifies CATSGDNYNEQFF. V is TRBV5-6 and J is TRBJ2-1, with TRBD2 matching 9 bases. The CDR3 spans 13 residues. Germline assignment: CDR1 SGHDT and CDR2 YYEEEE. V lost 9 bases and J lost 3; bases outside the gene matches: 4.

The chain recombines TRBV18 with TRBJ1-1, with 7 positions matching TRBD1. The CDR3 has 14 residues. V dropped 3 bases and J dropped 5; count of bases not matched to a gene: 6. Germline CDR1 and CDR2: KGHSH and LQKENI. Written as DNA, the CDR3 is TGTGCCAGCTCACCCGGGACAGACGGAACTGAAGCTTTCTTT. As protein: CASSPGTDGTEAFF. Looking up the rest from reference TRBV18 and TRBJ1-1 gives the full variable domain: NAGVMQNPRHLVRRRGQEARLRCSPMKGHSHVYWYRQLPEEGLKFMVYLQKENIIDESGMPKERFSAEFPKEGPSILRIQQVVRGDSAAYFCASSPGTDGTEAFFGQGTRLTVV.

This chain links TRBV19 with TRBJ1-5; 8 bases align to TRBD1. J gave up 5 bases and V 7 bases, and 4 bases lay outside the gene matches. Per germline, CDR1 LNHDA and CDR2 SQIVND (reference sequence). The CDR3 runs to 13 residues. This chain's CDR3 is CASKGQDDQPQHF. CDR3 DNA: TGTGCCAGTAAGGGACAGGATGATCAGCCCCAGCATTTT.

The chain links TRBV18 to TRBJ1-5; TRBD1 agrees at 8 bases. J was trimmed by 5 bases and V by 3 bases; bases with no gene match: 3. Germline V gives CDR1 KGHSH, CDR2 LQKENI. This CDR3 has 14 amino acids. The CDR3 DNA reads TGTGCCAGCTCACCCGACAGGGGATATCAGCCCCAGCATTTT. Its protein product is CASSPDRGYQPQHF.

This clone was seen a single time. The chain combines TRBV5-1 with TRBJ2-7; 7 positions match TRBD1. V gave up 1 base and J gave up 3 bases; unmatched junction bases: 1. The CDR3 spans 13 residues. Germline CDR1 and CDR2: SGHRS and YFSETQ. CDR3 amino acids: CASSLSGGYEQYF. For the CDR3, the DNA is TGCGCCAGCAGCTTGTCAGGGGGCTACGAGCAGTACTTC.

The J gene is TRBJ1-3, the V gene TRBV18, with D hard to call. CDR3 length: 17 amino acids. Trimming pared 3 bases from V and 1 base from J, leaving 16 bases between. Germline V gives CDR1 KGHSH, CDR2 LQKENI. The CDR3 nucleotides read TGTGCCAGCTCACCCGTCTCTGCAGGATCTTCTGGAAACACCATATATTTT. Translating gives CASSPVSAGSSGNTIYF.

The J gene is TRBJ2-3, the V gene TRBV5-1, with a weak D call TRBD1 (5 bases). V lost 4 bases, J lost 4 bases, and 19 bases lay in between. Germline V gene sequence: CDR1 SGHRS, CDR2 YFSETQ. The CDR3 length is 16 residues. The CDR3 DNA sequence: TGCGCCAGCAGCCCAGGCTGGGCAGGGTCCTCAGATACGCAGTATTTT. This encodes CASSPGWAGSSDTQYF.

The J gene is TRBJ2-3, the V gene TRBV19; 9 bases map to TRBD1. Germline V gene data show CDR1 as LNHDA and CDR2 as SQIVND (reference sequence). The junction had 7 bases not matched to a gene; V was cut back by 8 bases and J by 4 bases. This CDR3 spans 14 amino acids. CDR3 residues: CASAGTGSPDTQYF. DNA of the CDR3: TGTGCCAGTGCCGGGACAGGGTCCCCAGATACGCAGTATTTT. Using reference TRBV19 and TRBJ2-3 for the parts outside the CDR3, the full variable domain is DGGITQSPKYLFRKEGQNVTLSCEQNLNHDAMYWYRQDPGQGLRLIYYSQIVNDFQKGDIAEGYSVSREKKESFPLTVTSAQKNPTAFYLCASAGTGSPDTQYFGPGTRLTVL.

The V gene is TRBV28, the J gene TRBJ1-4; D remains ambiguous. The CDR3 contains 12 residues. V gave up 11 bases and J gave up 2 bases, with 9 bases separating them. Per germline, CDR1 MDHEN and CDR2 SYDVKM. The CDR3 sequence: CAGGRTNEKLFF. The CDR3 DNA is TGTGCCGGAGGTCGTACTAATGAAAAACTGTTTTTT.

The genes are TRBV30 and TRBJ2-1, with D hard to call. Germline V gives CDR1 GTSNPN, CDR2 SVGIG (reference sequence). The CDR3 extends over 14 amino acids. The germline V and J ends were trimmed by 0 bases and 8 bases, with 14 bases remaining between them. This CDR3 reads CAWSVYSLVDEQFF. The CDR3 DNA reads as TGTGCCTGGAGTGTATATAGCCTCGTGGATGAGCAGTTCTTC. Full variable domain (outside the CDR3, taken from reference TRBV30 and TRBJ2-1): SQTIHQWPATLVQPVGSPLSLECTVEGTSNPNLYWYRQAAGRGLQLLFYSVGIGQISSEVPQNLSASRPQDRQFILSSKKLLLSDSGFYLCAWSVYSLVDEQFFGPGTRLTVL.

Written as DNA, the CDR3 is TGCGCCAGCAGCTTGTCGAGCGACCAAGAGACCCAGTACTTC. This gives the protein CASSLSSDQETQYF. The genes are TRBV5-1 and TRBJ2-5; D remains ambiguous. The CDR3 has 14 residues. V lost 1 base and J lost 0, with 7 bases in between. Germline V gene data show CDR1 as SGHRS and CDR2 as YFSETQ.

By frequency in the sample, this clone is medium-sized. The chain uses TRBV28 and TRBJ2-7; D perhaps matches TRBD2 (6 bases). Deletions cut 4 bases from V and 3 bases from J, with 16 bases between. CDR3 size: 15 residues. The germline V gene has CDR1 MDHEN and CDR2 SYDVKM. This CDR3 is CASSYYGGAYYEQYF. The CDR3 coding sequence is TGTGCCAGCAGTTATTATGGAGGGGCGTACTACGAGCAGTACTTC.

This clone was detected only a few times. The gene calls are TRBV9 and TRBJ1-1; 8 positions agree with TRBD1. This CDR3 comprises 15 residues. Per germline, CDR1 SGDLS and CDR2 YYNGEE. The J segment lost 0 bases and the V segment lost 4 bases, leaving 5 bases of the junction unmatched. The CDR3 DNA follows: TGTGCCAGCAGCACAGGACAGGGAATGAACACTGAAGCTTTCTTT. It translates to CASSTGQGMNTEAFF.

The chain couples TRBV4-1 to TRBJ1-1, with D uncertain. The V end was cut by 1 base, the J end by 0 bases, with 9 bases between. The CDR3 extends over 15 amino acids. Germline V gene lookup returns CDR1 MGHRA and CDR2 YSYEKL. DNA for the CDR3: TGCGCCAGCAGCCAAGGGGAGGGCCTGAACACTGAAGCTTTCTTT. It codes for CASSQGEGLNTEAFF.